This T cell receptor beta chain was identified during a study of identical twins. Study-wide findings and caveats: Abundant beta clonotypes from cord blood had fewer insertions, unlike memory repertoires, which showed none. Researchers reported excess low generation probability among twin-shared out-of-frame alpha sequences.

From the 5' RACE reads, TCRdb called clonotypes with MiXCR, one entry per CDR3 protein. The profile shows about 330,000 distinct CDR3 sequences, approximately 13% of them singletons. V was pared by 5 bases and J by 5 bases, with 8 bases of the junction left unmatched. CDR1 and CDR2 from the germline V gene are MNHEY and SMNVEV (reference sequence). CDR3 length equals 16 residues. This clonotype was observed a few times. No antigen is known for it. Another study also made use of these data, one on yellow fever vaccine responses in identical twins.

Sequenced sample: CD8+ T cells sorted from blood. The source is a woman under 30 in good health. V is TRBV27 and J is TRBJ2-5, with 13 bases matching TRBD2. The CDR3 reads CASSTGLAGDWETQYF. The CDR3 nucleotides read TGTGCCAGCAGTACAGGACTAGCGGGAGACTGGGAGACCCAGTACTTC.